The 3 T cell receptor beta chains below were found in one sample sequenced in a study of blood T cell repertoires in COVID-19 (TCRdb year 2020). Library generation was performed with the immunoSEQ multiplex PCR assay. TCRdb re-hosts the immuneACCESS table, in-frame sequences only. Its copies lack some clones; in the studies checked, an unresolved V gene accounts for under half of them, and the cause for the rest is not known. Present in this sample are fewer than 250,000 clones, 75% to 85% of which were seen just once. About 7.2% of the sample comes from the top ten. Sequencing was done on a sample of PBMCs or T cells enriched from blood (not recorded which). Receptors were obtained from a woman aged 40 to 50 with acute COVID-19.

This chain connects TRBV7-9 to TRBJ2-5; D perhaps matches TRBD1 (7 bases). The CDR3 is 14 residues long. Trimming pared 6 bases from V and 5 bases from J, leaving 16 bases between. Germline CDR1 SEHNR, CDR2 FQNEAQ (reference sequence). The CDR3 DNA is TGTGCCAGCAGGGGGCAGGCGGGACAGGAGACCCAGTACTTC. Amino acid sequence: CASRGQAGQETQYF.

The chain recombines TRBV10-3 with TRBJ1-1, with D maybe TRBD1 (5 bases). V was shortened by 6 bases and J by 6 bases, with 11 bases between the two germline ends. Germline CDR1 ENHRY, CDR2 SYGVKD. The CDR3 extends over 12 amino acids. The CDR3, as DNA: TGTGCCATCAGGACGACAGATTCTGAAGCTTTCTTT. As protein: CAIRTTDSEAFF.

The rearrangement uses TRBV27 and TRBJ2-1; 8 positions match TRBD1. Losses at the gene ends were 8 bases for V and 7 bases for J; bases not matched to a gene: 7. The CDR3 totals 13 residues. Looked up from germline, CDR1 is MNHEY and CDR2 is SMNVEV (reference sequence). The CDR3 DNA reads TGTGCCAGCGGACTACAGGGGGAGAATGAGCAGTTCTTC. As protein: CASGLQGENEQFF.